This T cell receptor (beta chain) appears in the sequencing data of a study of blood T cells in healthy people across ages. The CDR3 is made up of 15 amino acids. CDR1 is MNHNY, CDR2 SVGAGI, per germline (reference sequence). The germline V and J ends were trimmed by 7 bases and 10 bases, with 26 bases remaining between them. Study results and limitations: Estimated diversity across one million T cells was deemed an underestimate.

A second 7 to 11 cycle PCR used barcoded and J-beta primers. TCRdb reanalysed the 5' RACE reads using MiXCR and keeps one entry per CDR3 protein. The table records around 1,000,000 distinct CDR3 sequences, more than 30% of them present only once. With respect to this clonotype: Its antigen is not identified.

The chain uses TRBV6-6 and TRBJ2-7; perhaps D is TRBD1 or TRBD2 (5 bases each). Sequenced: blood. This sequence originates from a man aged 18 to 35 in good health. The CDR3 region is CASTGPGPLFRDQYF. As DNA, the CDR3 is TGTGCCAGCACCGGCCCGGGACCACTATTTCGGGACCAGTACTTC.